This TCR beta chain came from a study of human T cells and chemical hapten exposure. Overall study findings and caveats: Compared to controls, expanded TCRs made significantly more large clusters of similar CDR3s. Patch test score showed a positive correlation with PT1 expanded TCR counts.

In its sample, this clonotype was seen many times. What it binds is unknown. As for time point: patch test 2, 6 weeks after DPC sensitization. Treatment here: therapeutic diphenylcyclopropenone sensitization with weekly scalp DPC. Unseparated into fractions, whole blood served as the source from which total RNA was extracted. The CDR3 has 13 residues. Germline CDR1 is DFQATT and CDR2 is SNEGSKA (reference sequence). The germline V and J ends were trimmed by 6 bases and 8 bases, with 19 bases remaining between them. A single record per CDR3 protein comes from TCRdb applying MiXCR to the RACE reads. In the table there are tens of thousands of distinct CDR3 sequences, roughly 10% of which are singletons.

The receptor comes from a woman in her 30s with alopecia areata. Some clones in this sample may be carry-over from other donors' samples. The specimen was whole blood, collected in connection with sensitization to the hapten diphenylcyclopropenone (DPC). The V and J genes are TRBV20-1 and TRBJ1-2; D possibly corresponds to TRBD1 (5 bases). The CDR3 reads CSAGLGGVRGYTF. As DNA, the CDR3 is TGCAGTGCCGGGTTGGGAGGGGTCCGAGGCTACACCTTC.